This T cell receptor (beta chain) was observed in a study of Ad26.COV2.S vaccination and SARS-CoV-2 variants. Treatment given: 19 received Ad26.COV2.S at low or high dose, single or two shots; five or six received placebo; per-sample allocation not given. Sample collection was performed on day 63 after the first vaccine or placebo injection. Wuhan-strain spike was delivered by a replication-incompetent Ad26 vector. V was trimmed by 2 bases and J by 1 base, leaving 8 bases between them. Per germline, CDR1 KGHSH and CDR2 LQKENI. This CDR3 region has 14 residues. General study results and limits: Vaccine and placebo groups showed comparable non-spike TCR breadth. It was reported that spike-specific CD8+ and CD4+ T cell responses were substantially broad after vaccination.

This clone was picked up one time. Antigen unknown. Clones were sequenced by immunoSEQ multiplex PCR, and TCRdb holds only the in-frame ones, with some missing. The table includes 350,000 to 500,000 clones, about nine tenths detected once. The sample consisted of peripheral blood, taken in a trial of Ad26.COV2.S vaccine versus placebo. The chain combines TRBV18 with TRBJ1-1; D is unclear. This clonotype originated in a person between 18 and 65 years old who received the Ad26.COV2.S COVID-19 vaccine or a placebo. DNA for the CDR3: TGTGCCAGCTCACCAGGGCCCGGGAACACTGAAGCTTTCTTT. Residues: CASSPGPGNTEAFF.